This T cell receptor beta chain comes out of a study of blood T cell repertoires in COVID-19. Study as a whole: Spain, Italy and the United States supplied samples that represented acute and convalescent COVID-19. The cDNA or gDNA used as material had been derived from T cells, B-cell-depleted T cells, or PBMCs.

Germline CDR1 and CDR2: SGHAT and FQNNGV. V lost 5 bases to trimming and J lost 6 bases; unmatched junction nucleotides: 10. This CDR3 spans 15 amino acids. Original methodology: Estimation of nucleated cell counts relied on the amplification of reference gene primers. The protocol was immunoSEQ multiplex PCR, while the TCRdb copy is restricted to in-frame clones and leaves out a portion. Clone size and the V and J calls come from that table; the DNA yielded D and trimming. The data contain hundreds of thousands of clones, approximately 90% of them singletons. The chain links TRBV11-2 to TRBJ2-3, with 8 bases identical to TRBD1. The source is a woman aged 18-29 years with acute or convalescent COVID-19. Sequenced input: peripheral blood. CDR3 amino acids: CASSPQGAWLDTQYF. The DNA of the CDR3 is TGTGCCAGCAGCCCCCAGGGGGCCTGGTTGGATACGCAGTATTTT.